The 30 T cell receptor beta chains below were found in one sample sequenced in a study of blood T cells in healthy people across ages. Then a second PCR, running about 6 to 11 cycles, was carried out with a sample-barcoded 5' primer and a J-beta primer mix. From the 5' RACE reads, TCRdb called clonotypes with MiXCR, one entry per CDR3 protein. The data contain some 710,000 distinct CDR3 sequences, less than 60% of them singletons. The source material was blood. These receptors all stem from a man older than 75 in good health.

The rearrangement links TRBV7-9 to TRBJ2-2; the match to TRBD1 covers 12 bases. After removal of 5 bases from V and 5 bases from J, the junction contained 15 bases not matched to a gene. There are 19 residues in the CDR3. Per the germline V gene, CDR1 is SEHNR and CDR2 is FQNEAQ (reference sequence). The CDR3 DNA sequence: TGTGCCAGCAGCCCGGGACAGGGGGCGACCGCCGGACCGACCGGGGAGCTGTTTTTT. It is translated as CASSPGQGATAGPTGELFF.

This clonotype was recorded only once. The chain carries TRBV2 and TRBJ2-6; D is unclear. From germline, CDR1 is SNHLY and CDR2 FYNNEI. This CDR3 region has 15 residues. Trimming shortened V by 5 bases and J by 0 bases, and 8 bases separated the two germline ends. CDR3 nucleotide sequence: TGTGCCAGCAGTAACGAGAACTCTGGGGCCAACGTCCTGACTTTC. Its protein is CASSNENSGANVLTF.

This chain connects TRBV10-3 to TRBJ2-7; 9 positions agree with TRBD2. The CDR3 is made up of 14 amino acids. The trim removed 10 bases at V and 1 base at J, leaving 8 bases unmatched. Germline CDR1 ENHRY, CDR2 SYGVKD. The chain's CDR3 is CATLAGVLSYEQYF. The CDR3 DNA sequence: TGTGCCACCTTAGCGGGAGTGCTGTCCTACGAGCAGTACTTC.

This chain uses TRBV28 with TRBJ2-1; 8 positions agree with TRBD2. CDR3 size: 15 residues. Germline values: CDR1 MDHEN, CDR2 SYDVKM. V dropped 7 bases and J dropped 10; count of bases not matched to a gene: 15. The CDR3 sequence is CASKSGGRHSYEQFF. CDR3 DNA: TGTGCCAGCAAATCAGGCGGGAGGCACTCCTACGAGCAGTTCTTC.

CDR3 nucleotide sequence: TGTGCCAGCAGTGATGATACAGGGGGTTATAAGCCCCAGCATTTT. It is translated as CASSDDTGGYKPQHF. This chain connects TRBV25-1 to TRBJ1-5; TRBD1 agrees at 8 bases. Per the germline V gene, CDR1 is MGHDK and CDR2 is SYGVNS. V shed 3 bases, J shed 8 bases, and the junction held 9 bases outside the gene matches. CDR3 length: 15 amino acids. Filled out from reference TRBV25-1 and TRBJ1-5, the complete variable domain reads EADIYQTPRYLVIGTGKKITLECSQTMGHDKMYWYQQDPGMELHLIHYSYGVNSTEKGDLSSESTVSRIRTEHFPLTLESARPSHTSQYLCASSDDTGGYKPQHFGDGTRLSIL.

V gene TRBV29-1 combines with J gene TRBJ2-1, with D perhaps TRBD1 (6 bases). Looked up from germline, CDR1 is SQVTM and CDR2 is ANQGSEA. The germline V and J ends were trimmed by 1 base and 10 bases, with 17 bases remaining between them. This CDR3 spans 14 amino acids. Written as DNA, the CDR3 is TGCAGCGTTGAAGTAGTCAGGGGAAGCTACGAGCAGTTCTTC. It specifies CSVEVVRGSYEQFF.

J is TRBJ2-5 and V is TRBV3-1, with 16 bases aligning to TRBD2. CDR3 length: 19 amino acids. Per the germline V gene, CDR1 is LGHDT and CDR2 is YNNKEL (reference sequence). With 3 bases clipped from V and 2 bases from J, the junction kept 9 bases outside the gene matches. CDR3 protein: CASSQGLAGGPSIQETQYF. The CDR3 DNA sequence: TGTGCCAGCAGCCAGGGACTAGCGGGAGGGCCCTCCATACAAGAGACCCAGTACTTC.

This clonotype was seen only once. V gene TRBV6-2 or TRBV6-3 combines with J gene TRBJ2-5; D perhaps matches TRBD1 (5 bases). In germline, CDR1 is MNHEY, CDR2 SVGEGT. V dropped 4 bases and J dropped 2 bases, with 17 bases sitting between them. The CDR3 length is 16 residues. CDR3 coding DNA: TGTGCCAGCAGTTTCTCCGACAGTGCCCGTCAAGAGACCCAGTACTTC. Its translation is CASSFSDSARQETQYF.

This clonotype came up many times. The DNA for the CDR3 is TGTGCCAGCAGCTTAGATGTAAGCGGCCTTTACGAGCAGTACTTC. Translation gives CASSLDVSGLYEQYF. The chain employs TRBV7-2 and TRBJ2-7; D may be TRBD2 (5 bases). Germline CDR1 and CDR2: SGHTA and FQGNSA. Trimming removed 1 base from V and 4 bases from J, with 14 bases in between. The CDR3 is 15 residues long.

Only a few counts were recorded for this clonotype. Written as DNA, the CDR3 is TGTGCCAGCAGCCGCGCGACAGGGGGGCTATATGGCTACACCTTC. Amino acids: CASSRATGGLYGYTF. The V call is TRBV7-8, the J call TRBJ1-2; 9 bases agree with TRBD1. Germline trimming cut 5 bases from V and 5 bases from J; bases unmatched to any gene: 9. Germline V gene lookup returns CDR1 SGHVS and CDR2 FQNEAQ. The CDR3 runs to 15 residues.

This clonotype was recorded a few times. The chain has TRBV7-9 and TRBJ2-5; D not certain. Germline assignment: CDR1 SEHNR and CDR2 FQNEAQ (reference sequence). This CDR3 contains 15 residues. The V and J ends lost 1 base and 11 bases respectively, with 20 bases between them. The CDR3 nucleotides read TGTGCCAGCAGCTTAGGCTCCCCTCGGGTGAGAGAGCAGTACTTC. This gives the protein CASSLGSPRVREQYF. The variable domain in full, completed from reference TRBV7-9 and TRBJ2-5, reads DTGVSQNPRHKITKRGQNVTFRCDPISEHNRLYWYRQTLGQGPEFLTYFQNEAQLEKSRLLSDRFSAERPKGSFSTLEIQRTEQGDSAMYLCASSLGSPRVREQYFGPGTRLLVL.

In DNA form, the CDR3 reads TGCGCCAGCAGCTTGCACGGCGGCAACACTGAAGCTTTCTTT. This translates into CASSLHGGNTEAFF. The chain couples TRBV5-1 to TRBJ1-1; D is uncertain. This CDR3 region has 14 residues. Germline CDR1 reads SGHRS; CDR2 reads YFSETQ. The V gene lost 1 base and the J gene lost 2 bases, with 9 bases spanning the gap.

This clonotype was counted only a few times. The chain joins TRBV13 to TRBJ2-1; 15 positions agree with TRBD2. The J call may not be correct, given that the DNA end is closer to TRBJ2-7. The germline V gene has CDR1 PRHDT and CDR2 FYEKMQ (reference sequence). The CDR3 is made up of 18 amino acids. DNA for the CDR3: TGTGCCAGCAGCCCGGGGACTAGCGGGAGGAGGCCCTACAATGAGCAGTACTTC. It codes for CASSPGTSGRRPYNEQYF.

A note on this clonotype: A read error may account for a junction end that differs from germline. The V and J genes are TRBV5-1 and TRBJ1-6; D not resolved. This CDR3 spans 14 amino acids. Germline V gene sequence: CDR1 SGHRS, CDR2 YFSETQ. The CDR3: CASSLEPRDSPPHF. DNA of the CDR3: TGCGCCAGCAGCTTGGAACCTCGGGATTCACCCCCCCACTTT.

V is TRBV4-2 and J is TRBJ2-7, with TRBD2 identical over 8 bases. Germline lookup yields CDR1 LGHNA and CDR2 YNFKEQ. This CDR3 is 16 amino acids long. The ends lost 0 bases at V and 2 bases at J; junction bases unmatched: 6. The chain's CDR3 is CASSQDGTSKAYEQYF. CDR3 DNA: TGTGCCAGCAGCCAAGACGGGACTAGTAAAGCCTACGAGCAGTACTTC.

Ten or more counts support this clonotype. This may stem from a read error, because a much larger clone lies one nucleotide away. The CDR3 region has the DNA TGCAGTGCTAGAGGGGCCCGGGAGGTCTCCTACGAGCAGTACTTC. Translated: CSARGAREVSYEQYF. The chain carries TRBV20-1 and TRBJ2-7, with 7 nucleotides matching TRBD2. The CDR3 consists of 15 residues. Germline values: CDR1 DFQATT, CDR2 SNEGSKA (reference sequence). Germline trimming cut 1 base from V and 0 bases from J; bases unmatched to any gene: 6.

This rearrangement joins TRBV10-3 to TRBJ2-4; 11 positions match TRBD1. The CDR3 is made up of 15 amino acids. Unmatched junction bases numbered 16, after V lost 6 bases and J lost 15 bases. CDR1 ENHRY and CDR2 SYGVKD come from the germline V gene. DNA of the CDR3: TGTGCCATCAGGGGAGGACAGGGGGCGGGGTACGAGCGGTACTTC. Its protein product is CAIRGGQGAGYERYF.

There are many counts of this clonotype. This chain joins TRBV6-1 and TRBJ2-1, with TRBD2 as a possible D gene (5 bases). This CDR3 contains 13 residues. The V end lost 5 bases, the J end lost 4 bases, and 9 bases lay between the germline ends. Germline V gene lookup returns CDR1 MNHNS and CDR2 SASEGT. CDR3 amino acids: CASSFTSYNEQFF. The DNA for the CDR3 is TGTGCCAGCAGTTTTACTAGTTACAATGAGCAGTTCTTC.

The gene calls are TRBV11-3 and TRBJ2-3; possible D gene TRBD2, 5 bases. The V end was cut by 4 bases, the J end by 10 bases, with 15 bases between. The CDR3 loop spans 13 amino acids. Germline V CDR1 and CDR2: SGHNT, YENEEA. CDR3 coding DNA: TGTGCCAGCAGCTCCATTGACTACCACGCGCAGTATTTT. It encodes CASSSIDYHAQYF.

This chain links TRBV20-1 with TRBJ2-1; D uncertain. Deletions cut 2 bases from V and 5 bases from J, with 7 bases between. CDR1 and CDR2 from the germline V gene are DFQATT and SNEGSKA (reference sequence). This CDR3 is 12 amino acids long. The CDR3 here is CSARITDNEQFF. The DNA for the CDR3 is TGCAGTGCTAGAATAACCGACAATGAGCAGTTCTTC.

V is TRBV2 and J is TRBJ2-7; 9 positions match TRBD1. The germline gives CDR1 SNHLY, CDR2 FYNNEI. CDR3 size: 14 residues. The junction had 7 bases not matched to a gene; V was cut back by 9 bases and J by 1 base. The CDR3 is CASCRDRDSYEQYF. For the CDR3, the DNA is TGTGCCAGTTGCCGGGACAGGGATTCCTACGAGCAGTACTTC.

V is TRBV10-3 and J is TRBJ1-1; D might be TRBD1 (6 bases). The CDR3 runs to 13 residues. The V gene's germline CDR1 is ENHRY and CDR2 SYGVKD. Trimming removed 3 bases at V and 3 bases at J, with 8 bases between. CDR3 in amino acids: CAISDRGDTEAFF. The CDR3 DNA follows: TGTGCCATCAGTGACAGGGGCGACACTGAAGCTTTCTTT.

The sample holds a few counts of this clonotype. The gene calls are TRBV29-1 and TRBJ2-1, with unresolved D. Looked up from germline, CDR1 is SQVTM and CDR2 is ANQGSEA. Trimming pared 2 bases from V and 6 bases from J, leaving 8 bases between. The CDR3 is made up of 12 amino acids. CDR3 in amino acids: CSVERGSNEQFF. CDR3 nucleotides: TGCAGCGTTGAAAGAGGTTCCAATGAGCAGTTCTTC.

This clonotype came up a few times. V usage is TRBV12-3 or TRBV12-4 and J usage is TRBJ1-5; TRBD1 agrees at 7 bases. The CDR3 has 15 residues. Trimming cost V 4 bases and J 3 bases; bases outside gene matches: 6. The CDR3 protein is CASSSGTASNQPQHF. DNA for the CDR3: TGTGCCAGCAGTTCGGGGACAGCCTCCAATCAGCCCCAGCATTTT.

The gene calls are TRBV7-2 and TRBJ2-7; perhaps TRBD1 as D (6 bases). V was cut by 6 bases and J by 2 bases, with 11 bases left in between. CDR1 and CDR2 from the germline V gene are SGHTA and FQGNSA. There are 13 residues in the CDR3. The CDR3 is CASRIQGAYEQYF. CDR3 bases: TGTGCCAGCAGAATACAGGGAGCCTACGAGCAGTACTTC.

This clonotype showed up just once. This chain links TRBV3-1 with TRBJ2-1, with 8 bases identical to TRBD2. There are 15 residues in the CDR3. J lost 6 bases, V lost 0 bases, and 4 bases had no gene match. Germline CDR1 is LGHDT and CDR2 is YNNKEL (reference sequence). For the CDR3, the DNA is TGTGCCAGCAGCCAAGAAGGACTAGCCTTCAATGAGCAGTTCTTC. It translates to CASSQEGLAFNEQFF.

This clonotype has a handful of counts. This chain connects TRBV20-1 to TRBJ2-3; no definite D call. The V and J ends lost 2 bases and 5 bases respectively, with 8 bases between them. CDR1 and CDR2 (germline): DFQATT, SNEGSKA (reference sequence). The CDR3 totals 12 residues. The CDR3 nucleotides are TGCAGTGCTAGAATAGATGGAGATACGCAGTATTTT. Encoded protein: CSARIDGDTQYF.

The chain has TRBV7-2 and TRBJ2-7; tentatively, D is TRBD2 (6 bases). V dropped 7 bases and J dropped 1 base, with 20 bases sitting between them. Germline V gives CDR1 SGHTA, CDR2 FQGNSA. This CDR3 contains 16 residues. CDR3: CASTQHRASGSYEQYF. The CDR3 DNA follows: TGTGCCAGCACCCAGCACAGAGCCAGCGGGTCCTACGAGCAGTACTTC.

CDR3 region: CASSYAGGRRGETQYF. Written as DNA, the CDR3 is TGTGCCAGCAGTTACGCGGGCGGGAGAAGGGGAGAGACCCAGTACTTC. The chain links TRBV6-2 or TRBV6-3 to TRBJ2-5, with 7 positions matching TRBD2. The CDR3 is 16 amino acids. V gave up 2 bases and J gave up 4 bases; unmatched junction bases: 10. Germline V gene lookup returns CDR1 MNHEY and CDR2 SVGEGT.

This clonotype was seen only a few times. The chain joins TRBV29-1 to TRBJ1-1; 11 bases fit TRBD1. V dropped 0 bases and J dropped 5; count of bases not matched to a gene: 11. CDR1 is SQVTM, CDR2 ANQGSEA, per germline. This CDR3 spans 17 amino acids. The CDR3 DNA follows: TGCAGCGTTGAAGATGCGGGGACAGGGGGACGTTTTACTGAAGCTTTCTTT. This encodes CSVEDAGTGGRFTEAFF.